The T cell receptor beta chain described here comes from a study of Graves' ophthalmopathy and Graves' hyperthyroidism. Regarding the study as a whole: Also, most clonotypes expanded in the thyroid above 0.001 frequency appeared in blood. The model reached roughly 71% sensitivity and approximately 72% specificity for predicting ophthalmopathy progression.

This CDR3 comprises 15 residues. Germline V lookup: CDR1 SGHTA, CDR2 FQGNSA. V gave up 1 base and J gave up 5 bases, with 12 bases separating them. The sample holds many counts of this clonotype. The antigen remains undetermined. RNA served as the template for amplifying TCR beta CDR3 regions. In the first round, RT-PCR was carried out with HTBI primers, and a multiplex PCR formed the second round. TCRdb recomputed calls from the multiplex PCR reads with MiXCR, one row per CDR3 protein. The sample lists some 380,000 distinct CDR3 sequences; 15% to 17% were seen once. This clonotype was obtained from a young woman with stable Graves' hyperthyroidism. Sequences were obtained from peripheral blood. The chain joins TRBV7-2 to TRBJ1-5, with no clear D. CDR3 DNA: TGTGCCAGCAGCTTAGGACATGGGGATTATCAGCCCCAGCATTTT. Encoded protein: CASSLGHGDYQPQHF.